The source of this T cell receptor beta chain is a study of T cell changes during pregnancy in multiple sclerosis. The CDR3 spans 13 residues. CDR1 is SNHLY, CDR2 FYNNEI, per germline. The ends were cut back, 4 bases at V and 6 bases at J, with 10 bases in the middle. Assay: immunoSEQ multiplex PCR; the TCRdb copy retains only in-frame clones and omits some. The sample includes over 30,000 clones, under 95% of them seen just once. This clonotype was obtained from a female donor in good health, enrolled as a control in a pregnancy study. The chain has TRBV2 and TRBJ2-1; TRBD2 is a possible D gene (6 bases). The sample was CD4+ T cells from peripheral blood mononuclear cells, taken in the second trimester of pregnancy. Here the CDR3 DNA reads TGTGCCAGCAGTGCGGGACTCCCCAATGAGCAGTTCTTC. It encodes CASSAGLPNEQFF.